This TCR beta chain was captured in a study of T cell repertoires in cytomegalovirus infection. The wider study: It was the public TCR beta signatures that indicated both CMV infection and matching HLA type.

Trimming cost V 6 bases and J 1 base, with 10 bases left between them. Germline CDR1 reads DFQATT; CDR2 reads SNEGSKA (reference sequence). This CDR3 is built from 13 residues. On this clonotype: Its antigen is currently unknown.

TCRdb processed the reads anew with MiXCR; each CDR3 protein has one entry. The sample lists around 300,000 distinct CDR3 sequences, more than 9% seen once, with approximately 4.5% in the top ten. Study-level results: HLA-C-restricted CMV clonotypes gave the most frequent clonotype in two of eight donors.

This TCR was sampled from a human donor in good health (CMV status not recorded). Some clones in this sample may be carry-over from other donors' samples. The specimen sequenced was PBMCs. The chain is built from TRBV20-1 and TRBJ1-5; TRBD1 might be the D (5 bases). The CDR3 nucleotides read TGCAGTGCCGCAACAGGCAGCAATCAGCCCCAGCATTTT. Translating it yields CSAATGSNQPQHF.